This T cell receptor beta chain was documented in a study of PD-1 blockade in classical Hodgkin lymphoma. General study findings and limits: At baseline, newly diagnosed patients reportedly showed less TCR diversity than healthy donors.

V lost 2 bases and J 2 bases, leaving 13 bases between the germline ends. The CDR3 is 15 residues long. Looked up from germline, CDR1 is SGHAT and CDR2 is FQDESV (reference sequence). About this clone itself: What it recognizes is unknown.

Time point: cycle 4 day 1 (C4D1), after five to seven weeks of nivolumab. No patient escaped relapse after autologous stem cell transplantation, and brentuximab vedotin exposure varied. Assay: immunoSEQ multiplex PCR; the TCRdb copy retains only in-frame clones and omits some. The data hold approximately 39,000 clones, with about 80% observed a single time. This chain uses TRBV11-1 with TRBJ2-7; tentatively, D is TRBD2 (6 bases). This TCR derives from a human donor with classical Hodgkin lymphoma. Here the sequenced sample was peripheral blood mononuclear cells (PBMCs), taken before the fourth cycle of nivolumab. CDR3 loop: CASSLLVGGPYEQYF. In nucleotides, the CDR3 is TGTGCCAGCAGCTTACTCGTCGGGGGACCCTACGAGCAGTACTTC.